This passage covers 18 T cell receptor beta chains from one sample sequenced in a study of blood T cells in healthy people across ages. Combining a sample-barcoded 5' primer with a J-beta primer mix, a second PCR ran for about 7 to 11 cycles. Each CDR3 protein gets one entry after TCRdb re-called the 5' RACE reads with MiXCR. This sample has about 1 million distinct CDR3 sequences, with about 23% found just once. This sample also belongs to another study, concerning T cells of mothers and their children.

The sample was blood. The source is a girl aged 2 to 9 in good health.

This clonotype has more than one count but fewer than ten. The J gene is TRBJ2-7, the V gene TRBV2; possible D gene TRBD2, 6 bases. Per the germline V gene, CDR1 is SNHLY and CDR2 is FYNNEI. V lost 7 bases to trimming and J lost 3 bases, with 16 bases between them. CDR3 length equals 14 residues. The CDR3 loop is CASTFGRYHYEQYF. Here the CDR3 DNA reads TGTGCCAGCACCTTCGGGAGATATCACTACGAGCAGTACTTC.

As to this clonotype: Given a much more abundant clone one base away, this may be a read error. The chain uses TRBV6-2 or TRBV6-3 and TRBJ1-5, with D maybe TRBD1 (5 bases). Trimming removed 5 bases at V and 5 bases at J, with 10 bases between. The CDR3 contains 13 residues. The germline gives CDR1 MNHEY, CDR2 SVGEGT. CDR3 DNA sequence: TGTGCCAGCAGTATCGGGGCGGATCAGCCCCAGCATTTT. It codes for CASSIGADQPQHF.

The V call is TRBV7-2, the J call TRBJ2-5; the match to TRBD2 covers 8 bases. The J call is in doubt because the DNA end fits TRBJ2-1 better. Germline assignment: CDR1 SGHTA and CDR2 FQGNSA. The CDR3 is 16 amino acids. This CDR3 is CASSPITSGAYNEQFF. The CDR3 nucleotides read TGTGCCAGCAGCCCCATAACTAGCGGCGCCTACAATGAGCAGTTCTTC.

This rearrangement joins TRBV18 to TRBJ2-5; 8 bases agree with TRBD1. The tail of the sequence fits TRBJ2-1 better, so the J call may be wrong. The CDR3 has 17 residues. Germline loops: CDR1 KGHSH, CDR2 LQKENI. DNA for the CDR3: TGTGCCAGCTCACCGGCTTATTGGGCAGGGGGCTTAAATGAGCAGTTCTTC. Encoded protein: CASSPAYWAGGLNEQFF.

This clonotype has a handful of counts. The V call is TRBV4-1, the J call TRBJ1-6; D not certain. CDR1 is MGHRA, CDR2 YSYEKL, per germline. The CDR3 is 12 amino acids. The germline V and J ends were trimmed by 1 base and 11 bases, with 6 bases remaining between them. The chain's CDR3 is CASSQVAAPLHF. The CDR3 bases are TGCGCCAGCAGCCAAGTGGCCGCACCCCTCCACTTT.

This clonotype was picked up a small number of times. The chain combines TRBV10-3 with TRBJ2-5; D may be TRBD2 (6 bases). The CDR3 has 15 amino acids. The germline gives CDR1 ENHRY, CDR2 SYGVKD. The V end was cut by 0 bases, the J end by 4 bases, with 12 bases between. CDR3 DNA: TGTGCCATCAGTGAGTCTGGAGGGCTCGGAGAGACCCAGTACTTC. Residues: CAISESGGLGETQYF.

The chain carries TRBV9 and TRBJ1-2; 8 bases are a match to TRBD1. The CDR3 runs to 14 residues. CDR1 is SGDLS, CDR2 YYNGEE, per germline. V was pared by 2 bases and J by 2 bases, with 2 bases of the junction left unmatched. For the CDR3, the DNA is TGTGCCAGCAGCGTCCGGGACAGGAACTATGGCTACACCTTC. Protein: CASSVRDRNYGYTF.

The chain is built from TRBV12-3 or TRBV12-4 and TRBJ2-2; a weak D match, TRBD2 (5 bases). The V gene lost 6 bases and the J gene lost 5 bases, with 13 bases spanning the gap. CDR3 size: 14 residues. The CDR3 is CASRPGISTGELFF. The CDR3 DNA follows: TGTGCCAGCAGACCCGGGATCTCTACCGGGGAGCTGTTTTTT.

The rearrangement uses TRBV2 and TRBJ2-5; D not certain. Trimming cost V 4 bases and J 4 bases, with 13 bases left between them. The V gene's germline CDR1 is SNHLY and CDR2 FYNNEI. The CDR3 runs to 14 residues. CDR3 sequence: CASSVEVMGETQYF. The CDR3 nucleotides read TGTGCCAGCAGTGTTGAGGTGATGGGAGAGACCCAGTACTTC.

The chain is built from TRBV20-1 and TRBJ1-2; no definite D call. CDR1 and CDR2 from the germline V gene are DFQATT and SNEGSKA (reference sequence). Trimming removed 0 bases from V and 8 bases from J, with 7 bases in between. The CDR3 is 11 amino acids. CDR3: CSARDRNGYTF. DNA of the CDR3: TGCAGTGCTAGAGATAGGAACGGCTACACCTTC.

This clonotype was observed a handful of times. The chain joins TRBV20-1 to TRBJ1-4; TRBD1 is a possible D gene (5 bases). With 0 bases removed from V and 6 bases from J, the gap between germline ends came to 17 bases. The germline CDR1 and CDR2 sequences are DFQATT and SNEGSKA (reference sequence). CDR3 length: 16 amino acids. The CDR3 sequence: CSARDPLRDGDEKLFF. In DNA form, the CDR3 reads TGCAGTGCTAGAGATCCCCTCAGGGATGGGGATGAAAAACTGTTTTTT.

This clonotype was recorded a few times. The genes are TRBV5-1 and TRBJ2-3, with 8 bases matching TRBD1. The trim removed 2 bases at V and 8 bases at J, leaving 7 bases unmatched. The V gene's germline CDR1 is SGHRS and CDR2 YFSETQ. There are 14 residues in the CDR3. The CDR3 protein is CASSFRSGQGTQYF. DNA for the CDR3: TGCGCCAGCAGCTTCCGGTCCGGACAGGGTACGCAGTATTTT.

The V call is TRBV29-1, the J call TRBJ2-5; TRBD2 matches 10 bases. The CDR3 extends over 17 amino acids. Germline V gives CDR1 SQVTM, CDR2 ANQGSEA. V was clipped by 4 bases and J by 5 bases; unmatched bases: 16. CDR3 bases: TGCAGCGTTGTGTCCAGCGGGGGGGCCTTGACCGAGGAGACCCAGTACTTC. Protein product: CSVVSSGGALTEETQYF.

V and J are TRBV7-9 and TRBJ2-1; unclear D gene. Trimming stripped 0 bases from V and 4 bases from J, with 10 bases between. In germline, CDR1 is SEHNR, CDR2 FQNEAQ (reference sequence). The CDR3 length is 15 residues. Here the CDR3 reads CASSLAGVGYNEQFF. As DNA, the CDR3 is TGTGCCAGCAGCTTAGCAGGTGTCGGGTACAATGAGCAGTTCTTC.

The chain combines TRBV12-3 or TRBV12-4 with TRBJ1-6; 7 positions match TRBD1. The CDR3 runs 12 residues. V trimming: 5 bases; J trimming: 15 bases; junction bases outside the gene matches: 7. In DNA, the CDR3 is TGTGCCAGCAGTGTGAAAGGGGGCGGCCTCCACTTT. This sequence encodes CASSVKGGGLHF.

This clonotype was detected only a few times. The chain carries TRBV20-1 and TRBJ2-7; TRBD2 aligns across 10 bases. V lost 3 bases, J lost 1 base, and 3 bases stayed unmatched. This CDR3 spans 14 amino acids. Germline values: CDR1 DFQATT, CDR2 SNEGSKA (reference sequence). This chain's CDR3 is CSARAAGGSYEQYF. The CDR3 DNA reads TGCAGTGCTAGGGCAGCGGGAGGGTCCTACGAGCAGTACTTC.

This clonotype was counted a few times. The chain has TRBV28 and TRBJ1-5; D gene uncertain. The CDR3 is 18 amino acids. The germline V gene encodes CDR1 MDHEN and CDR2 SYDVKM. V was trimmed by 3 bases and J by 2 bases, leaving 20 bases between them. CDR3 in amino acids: CASSFVSQGNVGNQPQHF. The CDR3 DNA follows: TGTGCCAGCAGTTTTGTGAGTCAAGGGAATGTGGGCAATCAGCCCCAGCATTTT.

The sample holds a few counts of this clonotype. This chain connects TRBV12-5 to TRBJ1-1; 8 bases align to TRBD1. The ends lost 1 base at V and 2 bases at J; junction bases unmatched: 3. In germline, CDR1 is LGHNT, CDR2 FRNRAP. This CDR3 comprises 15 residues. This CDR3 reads CASGLARGQNTEAFF. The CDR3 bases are TGTGCTAGTGGTTTGGCCAGGGGGCAAAACACTGAAGCTTTCTTT.